This entry concerns a single TCR beta chain. Its antigen is unknown. Production of TCR cDNA was by 5'RACE template switching, which also added a universal primer site and UMIs. TCRdb reanalysed the 5' RACE reads using MiXCR and keeps one entry per CDR3 protein. Of hundreds of thousands of distinct CDR3 sequences in the sample, roughly 3.5% were seen once. The CDR3 covers 14 residues. CDR1 and CDR2 from the germline V gene are LNHDA and SQIVND (reference sequence). V lost 7 bases and J 6 bases, leaving 13 bases between the germline ends. The record originates from a study of T cells after yellow fever vaccination. The study, taken as a whole, reports: Clonotypes shared by both compartments, CD4 and CD8, made up a small share. Contamination by abundant bulk-population clonotypes could be present in FACS-sorted repertoires. A secondary response was less intense yet reached its peak sooner, at day 5 versus 15.

This receptor was taken from a man between 18 and 35 years old who received the YFV17D yellow fever vaccine. This chain connects TRBV19 to TRBJ1-6, with D tentatively TRBD1 (5 bases). The sequences come from PBMCs, collected on the day of the yellow fever booster vaccination. The CDR3 here is CASTGAYGNSPLHF. The CDR3 DNA is TGTGCCAGTACCGGGGCTTATGGTAATTCACCCCTCCACTTT.